This T cell receptor (beta chain) was found in a study of blood T cell repertoires in COVID-19. As for the study in general: Samples came from the United States, Italy and Spain, spanning acute and convalescent COVID-19. Nucleic acid was either cDNA or gDNA, and it came from T cells, B-cell-depleted T cells, or PBMCs.

As handled by the study authors: Quantification of nucleated cells was approximated via reference gene primer amplification. Sequencing was performed with immunoSEQ multiplex PCR; in TCRdb, only in-frame clones are kept and a portion is missing. D and trimming were read from the DNA, whereas the V and J calls and clone size are those reported in that table. This table has 100,000 to 130,000 clones, over 60% appearing once. Per germline, CDR1 LGHDT and CDR2 YNNKEL (reference sequence). V lost 1 base and J 6 bases, leaving 6 bases between the germline ends. The CDR3 has 13 amino acids. Sequenced sample: peripheral blood. The chain links TRBV3-1 (or the pseudogene TRBV3-2) to TRBJ1-4; D is possibly TRBD1 (6 bases). This sequence was found in a man aged 65-85 years with acute or convalescent COVID-19. CDR3 residues: CASSQAGDEKLFF. The CDR3 DNA sequence: TGTGCCAGCAGCCAAGCAGGGGATGAAAAACTGTTTTTT.